The rows below give T cell receptor beta chains drawn from one sample of a study of cytomegalovirus exposure and HLA in healthy donors. TCRdb's table, derived via immunoSEQ multiplex PCR, lists solely in-frame clones and lacks some. Here the sample spans roughly 51,000 clones, roughly four fifths being singletons. Material for sequencing was PBMCs. The receptors were gathered from a boy younger than 18 in good health and CMV-seropositive. CDR3s include the opening cysteine and the closing phenylalanine or tryptophan. The D gene is left open where the match is weak. The size field is filled for only some rows; it gives once, few, many or a size class.

clone_size | j_call | v_call | d_call | cdr3_nt | cdr3_aa
once | TRBJ2-2 | TRBV5-5 | TRBD1 | TGTGCCAGCAGCTTGGCCAACAGGGGAACCACCGGGGAGCTGTTTTTT | CASSLANRGTTGELFF
- | TRBJ2-1 | TRBV4-2 | TRBD2 | TGTGCCAGCAGCCAAGATCCGGCTAGCGGGTGGGTAGACTCCTACAATGAGCAGTTCTTC | CASSQDPASGWVDSYNEQFF
- | TRBJ1-5 | TRBV5-5 | - | TGTGCCAGCAGCCTGTGGCTCGTACAGGTGAATCAGCCCCAGCATTTT | CASSLWLVQVNQPQHF
- | TRBJ2-3 | TRBV4-1 | TRBD2 | TGCGCCAGCAGCACTTCATGGACTAGCGGGGGGGATAGCACAGATACGCAGTATTTT | CASSTSWTSGGDSTDTQYF
- | TRBJ1-1 | TRBV6-5 | - | TGTGCCAGCAGTTCAACCCGGGTCTCTGAAGCTTTCTTT | CASSSTRVSEAFF
- | TRBJ1-6 | TRBV6-5 | - | TGTGCCAGCAGTTACTCGAGCGGGGGCCAGTCGGAGCCCCTCCACTTT | CASSYSSGGQSEPLHF
- | TRBJ1-2 | TRBV4-2 | - | TGTGCCAGCAGCCAAGCGATAGACAGCTATGGCTACACCTTC | CASSQAIDSYGYTF
once | TRBJ2-3 | TRBV7-2 | - | TGTGCCAGCAGCTTAAGTAGTCTCCCTGATACGCAGTATTTT | CASSLSSLPDTQYF
- | TRBJ1-5 | TRBV6-5 | TRBD1 | TGTGCCAGCAGCCGGGACAGAAATCAGCCCCAGCATTTT | CASSRDRNQPQHF
- | TRBJ2-1 | TRBV6-6 | TRBD2 | TGTGCCAGCAGTTCCGGGGGGGCCTACGATGAGCAGTTCTTC | CASSSGGAYDEQFF
- | TRBJ2-7 | TRBV5-1 | - | TGCGCCAGCAGCTTGGTTGCCCGCCGGACAGCCTCCTACGAGCAGTACTTC | CASSLVARRTASYEQYF
- | TRBJ2-7 | TRBV19 | - | TGTGCCAGTAGTAGCCGGGACACCGAAAGGCTCTACGAGCAGTACTTC | CASSSRDTERLYEQYF
- | TRBJ2-3 | TRBV25-1 | TRBD2 | TGTGCCAGCAGTGAGGAGGGGGTGGCTAGCGGGGGGGCTGATACGCAGTATTTT | CASSEEGVASGGADTQYF
- | TRBJ2-1 | TRBV18 | - | TGTGCCAGCTCACCTTTAGGGAGTGAGCAGTTCTTC | CASSPLGSEQFF
- | TRBJ1-1 | TRBV7-9 | - | TGTGCCAGCAGCCCAGATAACACTGAAGCTTTCTTT | CASSPDNTEAFF
- | TRBJ2-3 | TRBV6-6 | TRBD1 | TGTGCCAGCAGCCCCGCGCCCGACAGGGCTGCGCAGTATTTT | CASSPAPDRAAQYF
- | TRBJ2-1 | TRBV9 | TRBD2 | TGTGCCAGCAGCGCAAGCGGGGGGGGCTACAATGAGCAGTTCTTC | CASSASGGGYNEQFF